These 2 T cell receptor beta chains share one sample of origin, sequenced in a study of blood T cell repertoires in COVID-19 (TCRdb year 2020). Library method: the immunoSEQ multiplex PCR assay. Imported from immuneACCESS, the table was reduced by TCRdb to in-frame sequences with V and J called. These copies leave out some clones; in studies compared against another copy, an unresolved V gene accounts for under half, and the cause of the remainder is not known. The sample data list about 260,000 clones, and around nine tenths of these were observed just once. Roughly 3% of the sample goes to the ten largest clones. Sequencing was performed on PBMCs or T cells enriched from blood (not recorded which). The receptor source for this set is a woman aged 40 to 50 who had been exposed to COVID-19.

This clone was seen once. The V call is TRBV6-5, the J call TRBJ1-4, with D hard to call. Germline CDR1 and CDR2: MNHEY and SVGAGI. Trimming pared 7 bases from V and 16 bases from J, leaving 19 bases between. This CDR3 has 12 amino acids. CDR3 residues: CASTPGRDVAFF. In nucleotides, the CDR3 is TGTGCCAGCACCCCCGGTCGGGATGTGGCGTTTTTT.

The V gene is TRBV12-5, the J gene TRBJ1-1; 9 bases match TRBD1. V shed 5 bases, J shed 5 bases, and the junction held 24 bases outside the gene matches. CDR3 size: 20 residues. Germline CDR1 is LGHNT and CDR2 is FRNRAP. CDR3 region: CASGQTGTGIVSGSGTEAFF. In DNA, the CDR3 is TGTGCTAGTGGTCAAACCGGGACAGGGATTGTTTCGGGAAGCGGTACTGAAGCTTTCTTT.